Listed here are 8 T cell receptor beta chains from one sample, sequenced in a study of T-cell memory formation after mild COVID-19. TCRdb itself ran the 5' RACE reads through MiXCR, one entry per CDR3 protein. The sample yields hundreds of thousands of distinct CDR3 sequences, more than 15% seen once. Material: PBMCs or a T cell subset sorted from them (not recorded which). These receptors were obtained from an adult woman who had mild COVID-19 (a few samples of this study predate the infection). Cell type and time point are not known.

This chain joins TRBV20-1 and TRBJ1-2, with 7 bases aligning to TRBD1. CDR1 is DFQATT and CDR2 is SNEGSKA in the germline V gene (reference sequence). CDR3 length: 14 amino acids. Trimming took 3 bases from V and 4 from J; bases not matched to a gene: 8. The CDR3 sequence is CSARLQGDTYGYTF. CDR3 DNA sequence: TGCAGTGCTAGGCTCCAGGGGGATACCTATGGCTACACCTTC.

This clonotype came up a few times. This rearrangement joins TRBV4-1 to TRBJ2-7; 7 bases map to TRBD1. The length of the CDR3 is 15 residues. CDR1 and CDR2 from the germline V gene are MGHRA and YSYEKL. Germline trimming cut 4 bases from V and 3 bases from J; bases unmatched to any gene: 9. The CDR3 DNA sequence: TGCGCCAGCAGCCTCCGGGACAGCGAGTTCTACGAGCAGTACTTC. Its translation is CASSLRDSEFYEQYF.

This CDR3 is CASSDPQGRNQPQHF. The CDR3 DNA reads TGTGCCAGTAGTGACCCACAGGGCCGCAATCAGCCCCAGCATTTT. The rearrangement uses TRBV19 and TRBJ1-5; a weak D match, TRBD1 (6 bases). This CDR3 is 15 amino acids long. The V end was cut by 5 bases, the J end by 2 bases, with 13 bases between. Germline assignment: CDR1 LNHDA and CDR2 SQIVND (reference sequence).

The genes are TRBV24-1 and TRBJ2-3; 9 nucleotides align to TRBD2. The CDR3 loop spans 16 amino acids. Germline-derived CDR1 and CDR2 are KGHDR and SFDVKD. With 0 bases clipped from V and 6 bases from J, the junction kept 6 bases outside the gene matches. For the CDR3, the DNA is TGTGCCACCAGTGATTTGCATCTAGCGGGGAGGGATACGCAGTATTTT. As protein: CATSDLHLAGRDTQYF.

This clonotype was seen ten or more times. The CDR3 spells CASSPRGGGTDTQYF. In DNA form, the CDR3 reads TGTGCCAGCAGCCCTCGGGGGGGAGGCACAGATACGCAGTATTTT. This chain connects TRBV7-2 to TRBJ2-3; 8 bases match TRBD2. Unmatched junction bases numbered 5, after V lost 5 bases and J lost 1 base. CDR1 is SGHTA and CDR2 is FQGNSA in the germline V gene. The CDR3 is made up of 15 amino acids.

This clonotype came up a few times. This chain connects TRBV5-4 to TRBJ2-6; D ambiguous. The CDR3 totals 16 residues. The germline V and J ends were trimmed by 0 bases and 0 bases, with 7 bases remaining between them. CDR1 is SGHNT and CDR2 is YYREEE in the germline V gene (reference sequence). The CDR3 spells CASSLGVFSGANVLTF. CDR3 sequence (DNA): TGTGCCAGCAGCTTGGGGGTCTTCTCTGGGGCCAACGTCCTGACTTTC.

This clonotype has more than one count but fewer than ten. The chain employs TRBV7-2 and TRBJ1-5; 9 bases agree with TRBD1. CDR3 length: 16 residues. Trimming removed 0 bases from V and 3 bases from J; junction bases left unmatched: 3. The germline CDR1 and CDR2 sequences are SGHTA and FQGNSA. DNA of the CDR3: TGTGCCAGCAGCTTAGCGGGACAGGGTAACAATCAGCCCCAGCATTTT. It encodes CASSLAGQGNNQPQHF. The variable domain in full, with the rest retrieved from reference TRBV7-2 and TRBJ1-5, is GAGVSQSPSNKVTEKGKDVELRCDPISGHTALYWYRQSLGQGLEFLIYFQGNSAPDKSGLPSDRFSAERTGGSVSTLTIQRTQQEDSAVYLCASSLAGQGNNQPQHFGDGTRLSIL.

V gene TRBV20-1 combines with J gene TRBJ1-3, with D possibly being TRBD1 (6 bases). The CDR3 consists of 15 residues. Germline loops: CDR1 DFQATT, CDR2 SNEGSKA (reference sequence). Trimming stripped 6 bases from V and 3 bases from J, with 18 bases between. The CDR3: CSARTVGAGGNTIYF. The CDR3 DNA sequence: TGCAGTGCAAGAACTGTGGGGGCGGGTGGAAACACCATATATTTT.